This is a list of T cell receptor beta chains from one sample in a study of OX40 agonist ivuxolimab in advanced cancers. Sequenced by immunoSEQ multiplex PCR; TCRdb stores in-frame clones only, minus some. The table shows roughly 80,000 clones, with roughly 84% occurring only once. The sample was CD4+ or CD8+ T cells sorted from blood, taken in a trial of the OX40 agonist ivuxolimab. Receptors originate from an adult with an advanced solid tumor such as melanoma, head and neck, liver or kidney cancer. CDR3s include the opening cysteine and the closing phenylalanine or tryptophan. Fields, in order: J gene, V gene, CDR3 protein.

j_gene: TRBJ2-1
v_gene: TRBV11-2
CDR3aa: CASSLVTSGYNEQFF

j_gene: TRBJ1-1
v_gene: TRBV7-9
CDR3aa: CASSSPSVKAEAFF

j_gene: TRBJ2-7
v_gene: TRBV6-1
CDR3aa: CASSELYLGDEQYF

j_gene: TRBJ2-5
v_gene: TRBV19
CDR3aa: CASSIARGGYQETQYF

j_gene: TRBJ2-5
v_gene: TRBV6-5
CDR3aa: CASNRLANQETQYF

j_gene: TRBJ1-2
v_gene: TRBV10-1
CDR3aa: CASSRETEYGYTF

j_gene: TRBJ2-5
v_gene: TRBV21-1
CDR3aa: CASSKSGGQLKPQETQYF

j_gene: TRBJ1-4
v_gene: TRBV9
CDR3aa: CASSPRSTTNEKLFF

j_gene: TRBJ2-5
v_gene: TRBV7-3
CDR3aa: CASSLQGARPGETQYF

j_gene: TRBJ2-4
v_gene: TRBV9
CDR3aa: CASSVGSGGFLAKNIQYF

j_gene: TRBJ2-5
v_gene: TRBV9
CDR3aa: CASSVGQGASETQYF

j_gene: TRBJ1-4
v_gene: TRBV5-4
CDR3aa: CASSRGAGTENEKLFF

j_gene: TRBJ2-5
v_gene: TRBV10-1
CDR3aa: CASSVNRQETQYF

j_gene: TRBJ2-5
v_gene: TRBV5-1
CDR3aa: CASSYSETQYF

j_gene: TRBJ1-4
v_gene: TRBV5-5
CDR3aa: CASSNEIWGVGLEKLFF

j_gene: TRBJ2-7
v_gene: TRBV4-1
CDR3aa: CASSPQSDRKVQYF

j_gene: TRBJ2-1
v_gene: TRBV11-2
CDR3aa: CASSADRVANEQFF

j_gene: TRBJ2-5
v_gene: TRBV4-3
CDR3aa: CASSQDSGGASGRGETQYF

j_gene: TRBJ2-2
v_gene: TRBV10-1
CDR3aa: CASSGPGELFF

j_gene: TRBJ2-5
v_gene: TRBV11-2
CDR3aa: CASSLGGGPSQETQYF

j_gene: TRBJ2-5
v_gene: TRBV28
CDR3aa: CASRRRGAGRQETQYF

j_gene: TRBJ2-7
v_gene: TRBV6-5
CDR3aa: CASSIFGGEQYF

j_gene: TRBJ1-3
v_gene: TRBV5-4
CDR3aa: CASSQDHLAGNTIYF

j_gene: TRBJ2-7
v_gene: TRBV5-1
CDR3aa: CASSIQTSGKFKQYF

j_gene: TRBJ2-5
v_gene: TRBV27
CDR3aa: CASSWTIGETQYF

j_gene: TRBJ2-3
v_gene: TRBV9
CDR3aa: CASSRSGFTDTQYF

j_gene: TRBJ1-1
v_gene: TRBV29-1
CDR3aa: CSKRAGDTEAFF

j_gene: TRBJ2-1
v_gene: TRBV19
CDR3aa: CASSPPGGRGNEQFF

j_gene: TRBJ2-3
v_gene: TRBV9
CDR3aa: CASSVVGVNTDTQYF

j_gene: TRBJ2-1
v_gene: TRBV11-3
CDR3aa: CASSSENNEQFF

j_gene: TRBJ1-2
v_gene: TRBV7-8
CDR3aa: CASSLEARTYGYTF

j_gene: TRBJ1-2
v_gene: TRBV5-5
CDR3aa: CASSLVEGGYGYTF

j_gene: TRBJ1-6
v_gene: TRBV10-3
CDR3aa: CASTGAANSPLHF

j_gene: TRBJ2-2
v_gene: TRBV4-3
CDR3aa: CASSQGARQRTGELFF

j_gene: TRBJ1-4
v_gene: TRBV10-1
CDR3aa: CASRQGVGKLFF

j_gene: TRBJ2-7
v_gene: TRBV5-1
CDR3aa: CASSWADSIFSYEQYF

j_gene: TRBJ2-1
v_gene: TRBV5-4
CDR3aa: CASSLVGGRNEQFF

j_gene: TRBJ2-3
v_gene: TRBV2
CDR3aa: CASLLAGGLGDTDTQYF

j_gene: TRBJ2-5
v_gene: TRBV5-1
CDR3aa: CASSSTGGETQYF

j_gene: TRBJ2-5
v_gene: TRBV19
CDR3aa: CASSIVTGAETQYF

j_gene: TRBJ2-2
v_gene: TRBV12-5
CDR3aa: CASGLAGLGELFF